The sequence of this T cell receptor beta chain was determined in a study of control samples from healthy donors and cancer patients. Repertoires were generated with immunoSEQ multiplex PCR, while TCRdb's copy carries only in-frame clones and drops some. The profile covers 100,000 to 150,000 clones, with 70% to 90% appearing a single time and about 2.7% taken by the ten largest. The germline V and J ends were trimmed by 7 bases and 3 bases, with 6 bases remaining between them. Germline lookup yields CDR1 SNHLY and CDR2 FYNNEI. The CDR3 loop spans 11 amino acids. The sequenced sample consisted of blood. This sequence joins TRBV2 and TRBJ2-5; no clear D. This clonotype originated in a man aged 60 to 69 in good health. The CDR3 DNA reads TGTGCCAGCAACAGAGAAGAGACCCAGTACTTC. It codes for CASNREETQYF.